A selection of T cell receptor beta chains follows, all from one sample in a study of cytotoxic CD8 clonotypes in ibrutinib-treated CLL. Generated by immunoSEQ multiplex PCR, the TCRdb table keeps only in-frame clones and is missing some. The sample lists around 160,000 clones, more than 65% seen once, with roughly 2% in the top ten. The starting material was PBMCs, obtained after 12 months of ibrutinib treatment. Receptors originate from a human donor with chronic lymphocytic leukemia. Each CDR3 is given with its conserved first and last residue. The D gene is left open where the match is weak. Rows give clone size only sometimes, using once, few, many, or a class for an expanded clone.

TRBD1,TRBJ1-4,.,TRBV28,TGTGCCAGCGGGACAGGGGGCAAGGTTAAAGAAAAACTGTTTTTT,CASGTGGKVKEKLFF
TRBD2,TRBJ2-1,.,TRBV4-3,TGCGCCAGCAGCCAAGATAGAGGGCTAGCGGGGTCGAGCTCCTACAATGAGCAGTTCTTC,CASSQDRGLAGSSSYNEQFF
.,TRBJ1-1,.,TRBV7-2,TGTGCCAGCAGCTTAAGTGTTTGGCCGCGAAACTTGAACACTGAAGCTTTCTTT,CASSLSVWPRNLNTEAFF
.,TRBJ1-3,.,TRBV10-1,TGCGCCAGCAGTCGCAGCAGACCTGGAAACACCATATATTTT,CASSRSRPGNTIYF
.,TRBJ2-5,.,TRBV7-3,TGTGCCAGCAGTTCCCAAAGTAGCGCCGAGACCCAGTACTTC,CASSSQSSAETQYF
.,TRBJ2-5,.,TRBV11-2,TGTGCCAGCAGCTTAGTTCAGGGCCAAGAGACCCAGTACTTC,CASSLVQGQETQYF
.,TRBJ2-6,.,TRBV19,TGTGCCAGTAGTACGAGCCTCCCTGGGGCCAACGTCCTGACTTTC,CASSTSLPGANVLTF
TRBD1,TRBJ1-5,.,TRBV7-3,TGTGCCAGCAGCCGTACAGGGGGCAAGAGTCAGCCCCAGCATTTT,CASSRTGGKSQPQHF
.,TRBJ2-2,few,TRBV19,TGTGCCAGTAGTATGCCCGGGGAGCTGTTTTTT,CASSMPGELFF
.,TRBJ2-5,once,TRBV5-4,TGTGCCAGCAGCTTGGCCTCGCCAGGGGTGGAGACCCAGTACTTC,CASSLASPGVETQYF
TRBD1,TRBJ1-2,.,TRBV18,TGTGCCAGCTCACTTTCGGACAGGGCTCGTGGCTACACCTTC,CASSLSDRARGYTF
.,TRBJ2-4,.,TRBV19,TGTGCCAGTAGTATAACGGCAGGGGAGGGGGCCAAAAACATTCAGTACTTC,CASSITAGEGAKNIQYF
.,TRBJ1-1,.,TRBV7-2,TGTGCCAGCAGCTTCCATGGGGGTAGGTACACTGAAGCTTTCTTT,CASSFHGGRYTEAFF
TRBD2,TRBJ2-7,.,TRBV6-5,TGTGCCAGCAGTTACCGTAGCGGGGGCACCTACGAGCAGTACTTC,CASSYRSGGTYEQYF
TRBD1,TRBJ2-2,few,TRBV6-6,TGTGCCTCCTGGGACCGGGACAGGGGGCACGGGGAGCTGTTTTTT,CASWDRDRGHGELFF
TRBD2,TRBJ2-7,.,TRBV5-5,TGTGCCAGCAGCCGGGCTAGCGGGGGGTCTGATTCCTACGAGCAGTACTTC,CASSRASGGSDSYEQYF
.,TRBJ1-5,.,TRBV7-9,TGTGCCAGCAGCTTACAGTCCCAGCCCCAGCATTTT,CASSLQSQPQHF
.,TRBJ1-2,.,TRBV18,TGTGCCAGCTCAACTGAGGAGGGAACCATTTATGGCTACACCTTC,CASSTEEGTIYGYTF
.,TRBJ1-2,.,TRBV6-5,TGTGCCAGCAGTTACTCATGGGGCTACACCTTC,CASSYSWGYTF
TRBD1,TRBJ2-5,.,TRBV5-1,TGCGCCAGCAGCTTGGTGGGACAGGGGCAAGAGACCCAGTACTTC,CASSLVGQGQETQYF
.,TRBJ1-5,.,TRBV5-4,TGTGCCAGCAGCTTCCAAGGGGGCAATCAGCCCCAGCATTTT,CASSFQGGNQPQHF
.,TRBJ1-5,.,TRBV6-4,TGTGCCAGCAGTGTCCAACATGGGGTTCAGCCCCAGCATTTT,CASSVQHGVQPQHF
TRBD1,TRBJ2-4,.,TRBV29-1,TGCAGCGTAACAGGGGGCGGTACGGCCAAAAACATTCAGTACTTC,CSVTGGGTAKNIQYF
TRBD1,TRBJ2-1,.,TRBV5-4,TGTGCCAGCAGCTGGGCGGACAGGGTAAATGAGCAGTTCTTC,CASSWADRVNEQFF
.,TRBJ2-3,.,TRBV5-4,TGTGCCAGCAGCTCTTTCTATACGCAGTATTTT,CASSSFYTQYF
.,TRBJ1-1,.,TRBV2,TGTGCCAGCAGTGAAGCGCAAGAGGGGCCGGGGATGGAGGACCACACTGAAGCTTTCTTT,CASSEAQEGPGMEDHTEAFF
.,TRBJ1-2,.,TRBV6-1,TGTGCCAGCAGTGACTCAGGGATTCTTGATGGCTACACCTTC,CASSDSGILDGYTF
.,TRBJ2-7,once,TRBV19,TGTGCCAGTAAGGACCCGGGTAGCTTCCACGAGCAGTACTTC,CASKDPGSFHEQYF
.,TRBJ2-2,.,TRBV7-8,TGTGCCAGCAGCTTTCCGGGGACCGGGGAGCTGTTTTTT,CASSFPGTGELFF
.,TRBJ1-4,.,TRBV6-1,TGTGCCACCAGCGCGGGGCTAACTAATGAAAAACTGTTTTTT,CATSAGLTNEKLFF
TRBD1,TRBJ1-1,.,TRBV28,TGTGCCAGCAGAAAGACAGGGGGCGCGAACACTGAAGCTTTCTTT,CASRKTGGANTEAFF
.,TRBJ2-1,.,TRBV20-1,TGCAGTGCTAGAACCGGGACCAACAATTTCTTC,CSARTGTNNFF
.,TRBJ1-2,.,TRBV6-6,TGTGCCAGCAGTCCCCGTTCAGGGGCAAACTATGGCTACACCTTC,CASSPRSGANYGYTF
TRBD2,TRBJ2-2,few,TRBV10-1,TGCGCCAGACCACTAGCGGGAGACACCGGGGAGCTGTTTTTT,CARPLAGDTGELFF
.,TRBJ2-2,.,TRBV5-5,TGTGCCAGCAGCTTGGTCGGTCTGCCACTGAACACCGGGGAGCTGTTTTTT,CASSLVGLPLNTGELFF
TRBD1,TRBJ2-3,.,TRBV29-1,TGCAGCTCATTGGGAGACAGGGCATTCGCTACGCAGTATTTT,CSSLGDRAFATQYF
.,TRBJ1-6,.,TRBV4-1,TGCGCCAGCAGCCCCATTACTGGGAAATTGGGCAATTCACCCCTCCACTTT,CASSPITGKLGNSPLHF
.,TRBJ2-3,.,TRBV15,TGTGCCACCAGCATGGCGGGCGAAACTAGCACAGATACGCAGTATTTT,CATSMAGETSTDTQYF
.,TRBJ1-1,.,TRBV6-1,TGTGCCAGCACAGACAGGAACACTGAAGCTTTCTTT,CASTDRNTEAFF
TRBD2,TRBJ2-1,.,TRBV5-5,TGTGCCAGCAGCCCCGTAACTAGCGGGAGCTACAATGAGCAGTTCTTC,CASSPVTSGSYNEQFF
.,TRBJ1-6,.,TRBV11-1,TGTGCCAGCAGCTCTCCGGGACTGAGCTCCTATAATTCACCCCTCCACTTT,CASSSPGLSSYNSPLHF
.,TRBJ2-5,.,TRBV30,TGTGCCTGGAACTCAGGCGGGGCAGGGGAGACCCAGTACTTC,CAWNSGGAGETQYF